A single T cell receptor beta chain is shown here with its context. A Seattle source enrolled patients during active infection and followed them longitudinally. This specimen comes from a study of blood T cell repertoires in COVID-19. Study-wide context: Researchers got acute and convalescent COVID-19 samples from the United States, Italy and Spain. The analysed material was cDNA or gDNA that came from T cells, B-cell-depleted T cells, or PBMCs.

Clones were read by immunoSEQ multiplex PCR, and TCRdb kept only the in-frame ones, dropping some. The table shows over 150,000 clones, with about 85% occurring only once. The source of this sequence is a woman aged 55-69 years with COVID-19, enrolled during active disease. Sequencing was carried out using peripheral blood.

CDR3: CASSMTGVHYGYTF. CDR3 DNA: TGTGCCAGCAGCATGACAGGGGTACACTATGGCTACACCTTC. This chain uses TRBV6-2 or TRBV6-3 with TRBJ1-2; 8 nucleotides match TRBD1. Losses at the gene ends were 6 bases for V and 3 bases for J; bases not matched to a gene: 6. Germline CDR1 reads MNHEY; CDR2 reads SVGEGT. The CDR3 runs 14 residues.